Shown below are 29 T cell receptor beta chains from a single sample sequenced in a study of blood T cell repertoires in COVID-19. Generated by immunoSEQ multiplex PCR, the TCRdb table keeps only in-frame clones and is missing some. The data hold some 210,000 clones, with roughly four fifths observed a single time. The sequenced sample was peripheral blood. The origin of the receptors is a woman between 40 and 50 years old with acute or convalescent COVID-19.

This chain links TRBV30 with TRBJ1-2, with 8 positions matching TRBD1. V dropped 2 bases and J dropped 2; count of bases not matched to a gene: 19. The CDR3 length is 19 residues. Germline values: CDR1 GTSNPN, CDR2 SVGIG (reference sequence). The CDR3 DNA sequence: TGTGCCTGGAGTTCCGCCCTAGGGGACAGGATGAAAGGGAACTATGGCTACACCTTC. Translating it yields CAWSSALGDRMKGNYGYTF.

The rearrangement uses TRBV29-1 and TRBJ1-5; 8 bases match TRBD1. V gave up 5 bases and J gave up 3 bases; unmatched junction bases: 3. Germline assignment: CDR1 SQVTM and CDR2 ANQGSEA. The CDR3 runs to 13 residues. CDR3 loop: CSVQDRDNQPQHF. In DNA, the CDR3 is TGCAGCGTTCAGGACAGGGACAATCAGCCCCAGCATTTT.

The rearrangement joins TRBV15 to TRBJ2-6; no clear D gene. CDR3 length: 16 amino acids. CDR1 and CDR2 (germline): LNHNV, YYDKDF (reference sequence). Trimming cost V 1 base and J 0 bases, with 7 bases left between them. CDR3 bases: TGTGCCACCAGCAGAGCGTGGAGCTCTGGGGCCAACGTCCTGACTTTC. Amino acid sequence: CATSRAWSSGANVLTF.

The rearrangement uses TRBV7-9 and TRBJ1-1, with TRBD1 as a possible D gene (5 bases). CDR1 is SEHNR and CDR2 is FQNEAQ in the germline V gene (reference sequence). The V end lost 1 base, the J end lost 0 bases, and 15 bases lay between the germline ends. This CDR3 has 17 amino acids. DNA for the CDR3: TGTGCCAGCAGCTTAGAACTCCCAGGGCTCTTGAACACTGAAGCTTTCTTT. Translating it yields CASSLELPGLLNTEAFF.

The V and J genes are TRBV6-1 and TRBJ2-1, with TRBD2 matching over 8 bases. The CDR3 totals 13 residues. Germline loops: CDR1 MNHNS, CDR2 SASEGT. The V segment lost 5 bases and the J segment 9 bases; nucleotides outside the gene matches: 6. As DNA, the CDR3 is TGTGCCAGCAGTCACGGGACTAGTGTTGAGCAGTTCTTC. This gives the protein CASSHGTSVEQFF.

The CDR3: CASRRDRSYEQYF. The CDR3 DNA is TGCGCCAGCAGGCGGGACAGGTCTTACGAGCAGTACTTC. This sequence joins TRBV5-1 and TRBJ2-7; TRBD1 matches at 8 bases. Germline V CDR1 and CDR2: SGHRS, YFSETQ. V dropped 5 bases and J dropped 4; count of bases not matched to a gene: 5. This CDR3 region has 13 residues.

V gene TRBV2 combines with J gene TRBJ2-1, with a possible D match to TRBD1 (5 bases). V was cut by 3 bases and J by 5 bases, with 14 bases left in between. The CDR3 totals 15 residues. The V gene's germline CDR1 is SNHLY and CDR2 FYNNEI. In DNA, the CDR3 is TGTGCCAGCAGTGATAGGCAGGGTTCCCACAATGAGCAGTTCTTC. Its protein is CASSDRQGSHNEQFF.

The rearrangement links TRBV5-1 to TRBJ2-7; D perhaps matches TRBD1 (5 bases). V lost 0 bases, J lost 2 bases, and 9 bases lay in between. CDR3 length: 14 amino acids. Germline CDR1 is SGHRS and CDR2 is YFSETQ. As DNA, the CDR3 is TGCGCCAGCAGCTTGGATAGGGGCACCTACGAGCAGTACTTC. It specifies CASSLDRGTYEQYF.

The chain uses TRBV5-1 and TRBJ2-1, with 8 bases identical to TRBD2. This CDR3 contains 15 residues. Germline V gene data show CDR1 as SGHRS and CDR2 as YFSETQ. V gave up 0 bases and J gave up 9 bases; unmatched junction bases: 8. The CDR3 nucleotides are TGCGCCAGCAGCTTGGCGGGAGCGGGAGTTGCTGAGCAGTTCTTC. It codes for CASSLAGAGVAEQFF.

The chain employs TRBV19 and TRBJ2-3, with 13 bases aligning to TRBD2. Germline CDR1 reads LNHDA; CDR2 reads SQIVND (reference sequence). CDR3 size: 15 residues. V shed 7 bases and J 5 bases; nucleotides not matched to a gene: 6. The CDR3 DNA reads as TGTGCCAGTACCAGGACTAGCGGGAGAGGAGATACGCAGTATTTT. It codes for CASTRTSGRGDTQYF.

With respect to this clone: This sample includes further DNA sequences coding for the same CDR3. This chain uses TRBV18 with TRBJ2-5, with 12 bases aligning to TRBD1. With V trimmed by 2 bases and J by 3 bases, 1 base remained unmatched. Germline V lookup: CDR1 KGHSH, CDR2 LQKENI. CDR3 length: 15 residues. CDR3 DNA sequence: TGTGCCAGCTCACCAGGGACAGGGGGCGAAGAGACCCAGTACTTC. Its protein is CASSPGTGGEETQYF.

This clone appeared once. The chain carries TRBV29-1 and TRBJ1-3; D possibly corresponds to TRBD1 (6 bases). V was cut by 4 bases and J by 0 bases, with 7 bases left in between. The CDR3 extends over 13 amino acids. CDR1 SQVTM and CDR2 ANQGSEA come from the germline V gene. CDR3 sequence (DNA): TGCAGCGTTGGACAGGTCTCTGGAAACACCATATATTTT. This sequence encodes CSVGQVSGNTIYF.

The chain combines TRBV11-2 with TRBJ2-5; 11 bases agree with TRBD1. The V gene's germline CDR1 is SGHAT and CDR2 FQNNGV. The CDR3 extends over 15 amino acids. Trimming removed 3 bases from V and 3 bases from J; junction bases left unmatched: 3. CDR3 loop: CASSLGQGDEETQYF. CDR3 bases: TGTGCCAGCAGCTTGGGACAGGGGGATGAAGAGACCCAGTACTTC.

The gene calls are TRBV11-3 and TRBJ2-7, with TRBD1 as a possible D gene (6 bases). V was clipped by 1 base and J by 6 bases, with 16 bases between them. This CDR3 region has 15 residues. Germline values: CDR1 SGHNT, CDR2 YENEEA. The CDR3 DNA follows: TGTGCCAGCAGCTTAGGGGGACATTCAGCATCCGAGCAGTACTTC. It codes for CASSLGGHSASEQYF.

The V call is TRBV6-2 or TRBV6-3, the J call TRBJ2-7; 7 bases are a match to TRBD1. The DNA end lines up better with TRBJ2-5; the J call may be wrong. Looked up from germline, CDR1 is MNHEY and CDR2 is SVGEGT. The CDR3 runs to 15 residues. The CDR3 region is CASSHASTGMETQYF. CDR3 in DNA: TGTGCCAGCAGTCACGCCTCGACAGGGATGGAGACCCAGTACTTC.

This chain joins TRBV6-2 or TRBV6-3 and TRBJ1-5, with D possibly TRBD1 on 6 matching bases. Germline V gives CDR1 MNHEY, CDR2 SVGEGT. The CDR3 extends over 18 amino acids. Trimming cost V 0 bases and J 5 bases, with 20 bases left between them. In nucleotides, the CDR3 is TGTGCCAGCAGTTACTCCGGTTATAGGGAGGGGGAAGATCAGCCCCAGCATTTT. This gives the protein CASSYSGYREGEDQPQHF.

This chain uses TRBV19 with TRBJ1-2; TRBD1 agrees at 7 bases. Germline V lookup: CDR1 LNHDA, CDR2 SQIVND (reference sequence). The CDR3 totals 18 residues. After removal of 7 bases from V and 7 bases from J, the junction contained 24 bases not matched to a gene. The DNA for the CDR3 is TGTGCCAGTACCCCGAGGGGTGGCGGAAGGGGGCTCCACTCTGGCTACACCTTC. It is translated as CASTPRGGGRGLHSGYTF.

The V gene is TRBV19, the J gene TRBJ2-7, with 9 bases fitting TRBD1. CDR1 LNHDA and CDR2 SQIVND come from the germline V gene (reference sequence). The CDR3 is made up of 15 amino acids. The J segment lost 2 bases and the V segment lost 3 bases, leaving 5 bases of the junction unmatched. CDR3 sequence: CASSMLRDRAYEQYF. The CDR3 DNA reads as TGTGCCAGTAGTATGCTCCGGGACAGGGCCTACGAGCAGTACTTC. Combining the CDR3 with reference TRBV19 and TRBJ2-7 gives the whole variable domain DGGITQSPKYLFRKEGQNVTLSCEQNLNHDAMYWYRQDPGQGLRLIYYSQIVNDFQKGDIAEGYSVSREKKESFPLTVTSAQKNPTAFYLCASSMLRDRAYEQYFGPGTRLTVT.

This clone was seen more than once but under ten times. The chain joins TRBV24-1 to TRBJ2-7, with D perhaps TRBD2 (6 bases). This CDR3 has 14 residues. Trimming took 6 bases from V and 6 from J, leaving 17 bases between them. Germline lookup yields CDR1 KGHDR and CDR2 SFDVKD. The CDR3 protein is CATSLGGGSGEQYF. CDR3 bases: TGTGCCACCAGTCTTGGCGGAGGGTCTGGCGAGCAGTACTTC.

The table lists this clone with a count of one. This chain links TRBV5-6 with TRBJ1-2, with TRBD1 as a possible D gene (5 bases). This CDR3 has 12 residues. Germline assignment: CDR1 SGHDT and CDR2 YYEEEE. With 7 bases removed from V and 4 bases from J, the gap between germline ends came to 11 bases. CDR3 sequence: CASGGVRYGYTF. The CDR3 DNA sequence: TGTGCCAGCGGGGGGGTCCGCTATGGCTACACCTTC.

The chain is built from TRBV12-3 or TRBV12-4 and TRBJ2-1, with D unresolved. The CDR3 covers 13 residues. Trimming cost V 3 bases and J 5 bases, with 8 bases left between them. This chain's CDR3 is CASSLRLDNEQFF. The CDR3 region has the DNA TGTGCCAGCAGTTTGAGGCTGGACAATGAGCAGTTCTTC.

This sequence joins TRBV6-4 and TRBJ2-3, with TRBD2 matching 13 bases. The V gene end was trimmed by 4 bases and the J gene end by 6 bases; junction bases not matched to a gene: 10. Germline V gene sequence: CDR1 MRHNA, CDR2 SNTAGT. CDR3 length: 17 amino acids. CDR3 protein: CASSAGTSGKIGDTQYF. CDR3 DNA sequence: TGTGCCAGCAGTGCCGGGACTAGCGGGAAGATAGGTGATACGCAGTATTTT.

V usage is TRBV18 and J usage is TRBJ1-1; maybe TRBD1 (6 bases). The CDR3 covers 14 residues. Deletions cut 3 bases from V and 3 bases from J, with 11 bases between. Per germline, CDR1 KGHSH and CDR2 LQKENI. CDR3 loop: CASSPLAGDTEAFF. DNA for the CDR3: TGTGCCAGCTCACCTCTTGCAGGGGACACTGAAGCTTTCTTT. Full variable domain (missing parts from reference TRBV18 and TRBJ1-1): NAGVMQNPRHLVRRRGQEARLRCSPMKGHSHVYWYRQLPEEGLKFMVYLQKENIIDESGMPKERFSAEFPKEGPSILRIQQVVRGDSAAYFCASSPLAGDTEAFFGQGTRLTVV.

The rearrangement links TRBV5-1 to TRBJ2-7; 13 bases map to TRBD2. CDR1 is SGHRS and CDR2 is YFSETQ in the germline V gene. V was pared by 4 bases and J by 2 bases, with 3 bases of the junction left unmatched. This CDR3 is 15 amino acids long. The CDR3: CASSPTSGGAYEQYF. CDR3 nucleotides: TGCGCCAGCAGCCCCACTAGCGGGGGGGCCTACGAGCAGTACTTC. Combining the CDR3 with reference TRBV5-1 and TRBJ2-7 gives the whole variable domain KAGVTQTPRYLIKTRGQQVTLSCSPISGHRSVSWYQQTPGQGLQFLFEYFSETQRNKGNFPGRFSGRQFSNSRSEMNVSTLELGDSALYLCASSPTSGGAYEQYFGPGTRLTVT.

This rearrangement joins TRBV2 to TRBJ2-7, with unresolved D. The CDR3 covers 12 residues. Germline values: CDR1 SNHLY, CDR2 FYNNEI. Trimming removed 3 bases from V and 6 bases from J, with 9 bases in between. The CDR3 spells CASSEAGGEQYF. CDR3 nucleotide sequence: TGTGCCAGCAGTGAGGCTGGCGGCGAGCAGTACTTC.

The J gene is TRBJ2-5, the V gene TRBV5-1; possibly TRBD2 for D (6 bases). The CDR3 extends over 16 amino acids. Germline assignment: CDR1 SGHRS and CDR2 YFSETQ. The V end was cut by 2 bases, the J end by 4 bases, with 18 bases between. CDR3 DNA: TGCGCCAGCAGCTTATCGCCGACTGGCGGGGCAGAGACCCAGTACTTC. Encoded protein: CASSLSPTGGAETQYF.

The chain recombines TRBV7-2 with TRBJ2-1; D perhaps matches TRBD2 (5 bases). Germline assignment: CDR1 SGHTA and CDR2 FQGNSA. The CDR3 is 13 residues long. Trimming removed 3 bases from V and 8 bases from J, with 11 bases in between. In DNA, the CDR3 is TGTGCCAGCAGCTTTAGAGGGTTTGATGAGCAGTTCTTC. Protein product: CASSFRGFDEQFF.

The V and J genes are TRBV19 and TRBJ1-6; 8 bases map to TRBD1. The J segment lost 10 bases and the V segment lost 4 bases, leaving 15 bases of the junction unmatched. Germline loops: CDR1 LNHDA, CDR2 SQIVND (reference sequence). This CDR3 is built from 17 residues. In nucleotides, the CDR3 is TGTGCCAGTAGTACCCTATCCAGACAGGGGACAGGCTCACCCCTCCACTTT. It yields the protein CASSTLSRQGTGSPLHF.

The chain combines TRBV27 with TRBJ2-6; D may be TRBD2 (6 bases). Deletions cut 0 bases from V and 0 bases from J, with 12 bases between. This CDR3 comprises 18 residues. Germline V CDR1 and CDR2: MNHEY, SMNVEV (reference sequence). CDR3 in amino acids: CASSLSSQGLSGANVLTF. The CDR3 DNA follows: TGTGCCAGCAGTTTATCGTCGCAGGGACTCTCTGGGGCCAACGTCCTGACTTTC.